The clone carrying this T cell receptor beta chain was recorded a few times. Its antigen remains unknown. The entry originates in a study of chemoradiotherapy in HPV16-positive cancers. Regarding the study as a whole: Non-HPV-specific T cells did not expand in tumors during treatment, whereas candidate HPV-specific clones and E7-related motifs did.

V lost 6 bases, J lost 0 bases, and 9 bases lay in between. Germline assignment: CDR1 LNHDA and CDR2 SQIVND (reference sequence). The CDR3 is 14 residues long. Assay used: immunoSEQ multiplex PCR; TCRdb lists only in-frame clones, some missing. This table holds about 53,000 clones, about 88% found once. The clonotype was recovered from a human donor with HPV-associated anogenital cancer. The material sequenced was blood, taken from a patient who underwent chemoradiotherapy. The gene calls are TRBV19 and TRBJ1-5; tentative D call: TRBD1 (5 bases). DNA for the CDR3: TGTGCCAGTAGACCCGGGACTAGCAATCAGCCCCAGCATTTT. Encoded protein: CASRPGTSNQPQHF.